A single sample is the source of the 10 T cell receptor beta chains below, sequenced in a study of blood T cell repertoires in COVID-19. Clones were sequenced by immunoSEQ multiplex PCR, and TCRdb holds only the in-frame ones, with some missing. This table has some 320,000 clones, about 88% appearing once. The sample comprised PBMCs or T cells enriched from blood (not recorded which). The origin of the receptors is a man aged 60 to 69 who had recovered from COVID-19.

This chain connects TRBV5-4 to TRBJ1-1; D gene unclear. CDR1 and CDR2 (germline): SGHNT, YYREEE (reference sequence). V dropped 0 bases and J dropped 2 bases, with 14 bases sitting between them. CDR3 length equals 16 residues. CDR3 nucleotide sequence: TGTGCCAGCAGCTTGGCGGGAGGTGGCAGAAACACTGAAGCTTTCTTT. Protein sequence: CASSLAGGGRNTEAFF.

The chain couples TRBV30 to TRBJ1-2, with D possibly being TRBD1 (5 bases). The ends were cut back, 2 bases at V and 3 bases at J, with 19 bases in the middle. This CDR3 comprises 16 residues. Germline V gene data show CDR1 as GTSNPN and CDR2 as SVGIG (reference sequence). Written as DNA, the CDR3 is TGTGCCTGGAGTCCCGGATTCGACCGGGGGGACTATGGCTACACCTTC. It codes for CAWSPGFDRGDYGYTF.

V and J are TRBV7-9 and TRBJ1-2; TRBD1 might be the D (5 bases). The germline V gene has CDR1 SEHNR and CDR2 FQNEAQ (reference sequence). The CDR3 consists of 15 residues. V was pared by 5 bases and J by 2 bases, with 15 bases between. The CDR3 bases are TGTGCCAGCAGCATGCCCCTGACAGCGAACTATGGCTACACCTTC. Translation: CASSMPLTANYGYTF.

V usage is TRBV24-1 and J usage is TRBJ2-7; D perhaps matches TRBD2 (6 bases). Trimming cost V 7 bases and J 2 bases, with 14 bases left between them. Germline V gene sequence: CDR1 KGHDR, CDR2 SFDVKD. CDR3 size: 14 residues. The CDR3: CATSPTSFPYEQYF. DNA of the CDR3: TGTGCCACCAGCCCGACTAGTTTTCCCTACGAGCAGTACTTC.

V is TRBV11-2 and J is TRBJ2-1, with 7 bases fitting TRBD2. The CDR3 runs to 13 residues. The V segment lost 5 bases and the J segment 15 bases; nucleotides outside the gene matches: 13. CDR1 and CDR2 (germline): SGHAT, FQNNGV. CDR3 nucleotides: TGTGCCAGCAGCCCCGTAGCGGGCTCCTTGTGGTTCTTC. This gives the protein CASSPVAGSLWFF.

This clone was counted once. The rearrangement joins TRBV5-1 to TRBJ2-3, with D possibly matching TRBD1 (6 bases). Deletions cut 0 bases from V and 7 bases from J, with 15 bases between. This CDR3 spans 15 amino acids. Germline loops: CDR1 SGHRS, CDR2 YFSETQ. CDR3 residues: CASSLGQEDRYTQYF. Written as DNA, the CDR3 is TGCGCCAGCAGCTTGGGACAGGAGGACCGTTATACGCAGTATTTT.

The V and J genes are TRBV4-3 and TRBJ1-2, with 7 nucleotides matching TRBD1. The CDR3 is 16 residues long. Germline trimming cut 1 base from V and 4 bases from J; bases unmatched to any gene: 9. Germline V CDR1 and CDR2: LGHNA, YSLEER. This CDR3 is CASSQAYRGLSYGYTF. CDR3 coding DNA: TGCGCCAGCAGCCAAGCATACAGGGGACTTAGCTATGGCTACACCTTC.

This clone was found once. The CDR3 DNA follows: TGTGCCAGTACCATTGGTGGGGAGATTAATTCACCCCTCCACTTT. It codes for CASTIGGEINSPLHF. V is TRBV19 and J is TRBJ1-6; D remains ambiguous. The V gene lost 7 bases and the J gene lost 6 bases, with 16 bases spanning the gap. Germline CDR1 and CDR2: LNHDA and SQIVND (reference sequence). The CDR3 covers 15 residues.

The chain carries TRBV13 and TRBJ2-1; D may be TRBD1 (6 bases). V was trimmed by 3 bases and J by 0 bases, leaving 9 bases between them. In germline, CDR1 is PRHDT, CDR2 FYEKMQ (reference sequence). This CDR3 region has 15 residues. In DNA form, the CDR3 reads TGTGCCAGCAGCTTCGACAGGAGCTCCTACAATGAGCAGTTCTTC. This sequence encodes CASSFDRSSYNEQFF. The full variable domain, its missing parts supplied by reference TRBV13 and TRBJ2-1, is AAGVIQSPRHLIKEKRETATLKCYPIPRHDTVYWYQQGPGQDPQFLISFYEKMQSDKGSIPDRFSAQQFSDYHSELNMSSLELGDSALYFCASSFDRSSYNEQFFGPGTRLTVL.

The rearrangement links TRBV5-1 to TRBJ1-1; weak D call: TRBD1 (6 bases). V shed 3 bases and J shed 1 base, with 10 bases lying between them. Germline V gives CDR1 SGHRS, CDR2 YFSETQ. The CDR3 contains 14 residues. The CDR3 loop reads CASSSGTKNTEAFF. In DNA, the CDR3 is TGCGCCAGCAGCTCCGGGACAAAGAACACTGAAGCTTTCTTT. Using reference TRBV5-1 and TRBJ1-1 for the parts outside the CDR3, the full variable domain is KAGVTQTPRYLIKTRGQQVTLSCSPISGHRSVSWYQQTPGQGLQFLFEYFSETQRNKGNFPGRFSGRQFSNSRSEMNVSTLELGDSALYLCASSSGTKNTEAFFGQGTRLTVV.